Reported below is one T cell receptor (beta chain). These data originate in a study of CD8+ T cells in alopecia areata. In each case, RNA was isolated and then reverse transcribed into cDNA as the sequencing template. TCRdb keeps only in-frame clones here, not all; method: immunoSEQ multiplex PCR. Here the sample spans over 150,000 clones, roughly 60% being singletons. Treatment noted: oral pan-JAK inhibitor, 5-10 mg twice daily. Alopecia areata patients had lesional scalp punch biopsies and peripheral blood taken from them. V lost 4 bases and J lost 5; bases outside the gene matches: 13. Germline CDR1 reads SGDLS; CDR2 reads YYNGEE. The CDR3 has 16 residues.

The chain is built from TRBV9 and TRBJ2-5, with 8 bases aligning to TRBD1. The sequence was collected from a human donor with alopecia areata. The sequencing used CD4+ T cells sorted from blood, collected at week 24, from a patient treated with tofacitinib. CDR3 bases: TGTGCCAGCAGCACCCGAGGACAGGGTAGAGGCGAGACCCAGTACTTC. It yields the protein CASSTRGQGRGETQYF. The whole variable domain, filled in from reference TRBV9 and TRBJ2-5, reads DSGVTQTPKHLITATGQRVTLRCSPRSGDLSVYWYQQSLDQGLQFLIQYYNGEERAKGNILERFSAQQFPDLHSELNLSSLELGDSALYFCASSTRGQGRGETQYFGPGTRLLVL.